This T cell receptor beta chain was observed in a study of T cell responses to AZD1222 COVID-19 vaccine. About the study: Second-dose intervals of approximately 4 or approximately 12 weeks were pooled.

Clones were sequenced by immunoSEQ multiplex PCR, and TCRdb holds only the in-frame ones, with some missing. The sample carries around 100,000 clones, roughly 90% recorded once. A remark on this clone: As yet, its antigen is unknown.

There are 16 residues in the CDR3. Trimming removed 4 bases at V and 7 bases at J, with 22 bases between. Germline V gene data show CDR1 as SGDLS and CDR2 as YYNGEE. Overall study findings and caveats: Without day 14 samples, only post-peak T cell repertoires were studied. Donor demographics were predominantly white British with a female majority; clonal diversity may be underestimated. The reported proportion of spike-specific TCRs targeting unmutated variant regions was nearly half.

The sequence derives from an adult in good health. The material sequenced was peripheral blood, taken on day 0 of AZD1222 vaccination. The gene calls are TRBV9 and TRBJ2-3; TRBD2 is a possible D gene (6 bases). CDR3 sequence: CASSLGEVLVGNTQYF. The CDR3, as DNA: TGTGCCAGCAGCTTAGGGGAGGTCTTGGTCGGAAATACGCAGTATTTT.